This T cell receptor (beta chain) was captured by sequencing in a study of blood T cell repertoires in COVID-19. Study context: There were acute and convalescent COVID-19 samples, and they came from the United States, Italy and Spain. T cells, B-cell-depleted T cells, or PBMCs provided the cDNA or gDNA that served as material.

Here immunoSEQ multiplex PCR was the method, and the copy in TCRdb shows in-frame clones only, minus some. The sample has approximately 100,000 clones, approximately 87% seen once. CDR1 and CDR2 (germline): LGHDT, YNNKEL (reference sequence). The CDR3 is made up of 12 amino acids. Trimming stripped 7 bases from V and 11 bases from J, with 17 bases between. This receptor was obtained from a woman between 65 and 79 years old with acute or convalescent COVID-19. The V and J genes are TRBV3-1 (or the pseudogene TRBV3-2) and TRBJ1-1; D gene uncertain. The sample consisted of peripheral blood. DNA of the CDR3: TGTGCCAGCACCACCTCCGGAGTCCGGGCTTTCTTT. As protein: CASTTSGVRAFF.